This T cell receptor (beta chain) was found in a study of cytomegalovirus exposure and HLA in healthy donors. Regarding the study as a whole: TRBV6-2, TRBV6-3 and other indistinguishable V segments were excluded. A classifier reportedly called cytomegalovirus status with high sensitivity and specificity. Most likely, a cluster of highly shared sequence variants arose as a sequencing artifact.

Trimming pared 5 bases from V and 1 base from J, leaving 7 bases between. The V gene's germline CDR1 is SGHRS and CDR2 YFSETQ. The CDR3 contains 14 residues. In the PCR, 60 Vbeta and 13 Jbeta primers were used. Clones were sequenced by immunoSEQ multiplex PCR, and TCRdb holds only the in-frame ones, with some missing. The table for this sample gives around 140,000 clones. Unrecorded immune exposure was likely among donors, who were nominally healthy when sampled. Concerning this clone: Antigen unknown.

The sequence came from a middle-aged woman in good health and CMV-seronegative. Sequencing used PBMCs. The J gene is TRBJ2-6, the V gene TRBV5-1; unclear D gene. CDR3 nucleotides: TGCGCCAGCAGTATCGGTTCTGGGGCCAACGTCCTGACTTTC. This codes for CASSIGSGANVLTF. Filled out from reference TRBV5-1 and TRBJ2-6, the complete variable domain reads KAGVTQTPRYLIKTRGQQVTLSCSPISGHRSVSWYQQTPGQGLQFLFEYFSETQRNKGNFPGRFSGRQFSNSRSEMNVSTLELGDSALYLCASSIGSGANVLTFGAGSRLTVL.